A single sample gave rise to the 15 T cell receptor beta chains below, sequenced in a study of T cell responses to AZD1222 COVID-19 vaccine. Repertoires were generated with immunoSEQ multiplex PCR, while TCRdb's copy carries only in-frame clones and drops some. The sample has about 100,000 clones; about 89% are singletons. Sequences were derived from peripheral blood, sampled 28 days after the second dose of the MenACWY control vaccine. Receptors originate from an adult who received the MenACWY meningococcal vaccine as a control.

V gene TRBV10-2 combines with J gene TRBJ1-5, with D possibly being TRBD1 (5 bases). Germline V lookup: CDR1 WSHSY, CDR2 SAAADI. Trimming left V 0 bases short and J 0 bases short, with 24 bases between. This CDR3 spans 21 amino acids. The CDR3 sequence is CASSESRDSVRSHYSNQPQHF. CDR3 DNA: TGCGCCAGCAGTGAGTCTCGAGACAGCGTCCGATCCCACTATAGCAATCAGCCCCAGCATTTT.

The J gene is TRBJ1-1, the V gene TRBV19, with D uncertain. This CDR3 is built from 11 residues. The germline CDR1 and CDR2 sequences are LNHDA and SQIVND (reference sequence). V gave up 7 bases and J gave up 1 base, with 4 bases separating them. CDR3 nucleotides: TGTGCCAGTACGGAGAACACTGAAGCTTTCTTT. This sequence encodes CASTENTEAFF.

The J gene is TRBJ1-4, the V gene TRBV19; TRBD1 aligns across 9 bases. J was trimmed by 10 bases and V by 4 bases; bases with no gene match: 13. CDR1 is LNHDA and CDR2 is SQIVND in the germline V gene (reference sequence). There are 16 residues in the CDR3. This CDR3 is CASSRTRGTGYGKLFF. For the CDR3, the DNA is TGTGCCAGTAGTAGGACTCGAGGGACAGGGTATGGAAAACTGTTTTTT.

The chain recombines TRBV3-1 (or the pseudogene TRBV3-2) with TRBJ1-1, with a possible D match to TRBD1 (5 bases). CDR1 and CDR2 (germline): LGHDT, YNNKEL (reference sequence). The CDR3 length is 17 residues. Deletions cut 4 bases from V and 0 bases from J, with 18 bases between. The CDR3 sequence: CASSPGWGKLMNTEAFF. The CDR3 DNA is TGTGCCAGCAGCCCGGGGTGGGGCAAACTCATGAACACTGAAGCTTTCTTT.

The chain combines TRBV4-2 with TRBJ1-4, with 9 bases that match TRBD1. Trimming cost V 4 bases and J 7 bases; bases outside gene matches: 22. CDR3 size: 20 residues. Germline values: CDR1 LGHNA, CDR2 YNFKEQ. CDR3 nucleotides: TGTGCCAGCAGCCCAAGTGGATTAGGACAGGGGATAGGGGGGGCTGAAAAACTGTTTTTT. This translates into CASSPSGLGQGIGGAEKLFF.

The chain links TRBV19 to TRBJ1-4; D call uncertain. Germline values: CDR1 LNHDA, CDR2 SQIVND (reference sequence). CDR3 length: 15 amino acids. V lost 5 bases to trimming and J lost 2 bases, with 12 bases between them. The DNA of the CDR3 is TGTGCCAGTAGTCGCCCCGCGGGGACTAATGAAAAACTGTTTTTT. Translation: CASSRPAGTNEKLFF.

This clone was observed a handful of times. This sequence joins TRBV4-2 and TRBJ2-5; perhaps D is TRBD1 or TRBD2 (5 bases each). The CDR3 covers 16 residues. Trimming shortened V by 0 bases and J by 5 bases, and 16 bases separated the two germline ends. CDR1 and CDR2 (germline): LGHNA, YNFKEQ. The CDR3 spells CASSQDRGVSEETQYF. CDR3 coding DNA: TGTGCCAGCAGCCAAGATAGGGGAGTAAGTGAGGAGACCCAGTACTTC.

J is TRBJ1-2 and V is TRBV7-9, with TRBD1 as a possible D gene (6 bases). The CDR3 loop spans 11 amino acids. Trimming left V 5 bases short and J 9 bases short, with 10 bases between. CDR1 and CDR2 from the germline V gene are SEHNR and FQNEAQ (reference sequence). The CDR3 reads CASSPGVSYTF. CDR3 bases: TGTGCCAGCAGCCCAGGGGTGAGCTACACCTTC.

The CDR3 protein is CASSLGAANTEAFF. The CDR3 DNA sequence: TGTGCCAGCAGCTTAGGAGCAGCGAACACTGAAGCTTTCTTT. The chain uses TRBV7-3 and TRBJ1-1, with unresolved D. Germline CDR1 and CDR2: SGHTA and FQGTGA. This CDR3 region has 14 residues. The germline V and J ends were trimmed by 2 bases and 1 base, with 8 bases remaining between them.

This chain connects TRBV4-1 to TRBJ1-6; maybe TRBD1 (6 bases). The CDR3 is made up of 15 amino acids. The V end was cut by 0 bases, the J end by 13 bases, with 16 bases between. Germline assignment: CDR1 MGHRA and CDR2 YSYEKL. This CDR3 is CASSQDGRGTRPLHF. CDR3 DNA sequence: TGCGCCAGCAGCCAAGATGGGAGGGGGACGCGGCCCCTCCACTTT.

The V and J genes are TRBV11-3 and TRBJ2-2; no definite D call. Per the germline V gene, CDR1 is SGHNT and CDR2 is YENEEA. CDR3 size: 13 residues. Trimming stripped 0 bases from V and 4 bases from J, with 3 bases between. The chain's CDR3 is CASSLELTGELFF. The CDR3, as DNA: TGTGCCAGCAGCTTAGAACTCACCGGGGAGCTGTTTTTT.

V usage is TRBV5-5 and J usage is TRBJ1-4; 9 bases agree with TRBD1. CDR1 and CDR2 from the germline V gene are SGHKS and YYEKEE (reference sequence). This CDR3 has 14 amino acids. The V gene end was trimmed by 2 bases and the J gene end by 7 bases; junction bases not matched to a gene: 3. CDR3 loop: CASSLKDRGEKLFF. Written as DNA, the CDR3 is TGTGCCAGCAGCTTAAAGGACAGGGGTGAAAAACTGTTTTTT.

The rearrangement joins TRBV3-1 (or the pseudogene TRBV3-2) to TRBJ1-6; no reliable D call. The CDR3 is 14 residues long. Germline CDR1 is LGHDT and CDR2 is YNNKEL (reference sequence). Deletions cut 1 base from V and 10 bases from J, with 11 bases between. CDR3: CASSQGAYGSPLHF. The CDR3 DNA sequence: TGTGCCAGCAGCCAAGGGGCCTATGGATCACCCCTCCACTTT.

The rearrangement joins TRBV14 to TRBJ1-2; D gene uncertain. V was trimmed by 0 bases and J by 5 bases, leaving 19 bases between them. The CDR3 runs to 17 residues. CDR1 is SGHDN, CDR2 FVKESK, per germline. CDR3 in amino acids: CASSQERADRNLYGYTF. CDR3 coding DNA: TGTGCCAGCAGCCAAGAGAGAGCGGACCGGAATTTGTATGGCTACACCTTC.

This sequence joins TRBV5-4 and TRBJ2-5; TRBD2 matches at 13 bases. This CDR3 has 15 amino acids. CDR1 SGHNT and CDR2 YYREEE come from the germline V gene (reference sequence). The V segment lost 5 bases and the J segment 4 bases; nucleotides outside the gene matches: 5. The CDR3 nucleotides are TGTGCCAGCAGACCCGGGACTAGCGGGGTAGAGACCCAGTACTTC. Translation: CASRPGTSGVETQYF. Complete variable domain (other parts from reference TRBV5-4 and TRBJ2-5): ETGVTQSPTHLIKTRGQQVTLRCSSQSGHNTVSWYQQALGQGPQFIFQYYREEENGRGNFPPRFSGLQFPNYSSELNVNALELDDSALYLCASRPGTSGVETQYFGPGTRLLVL.